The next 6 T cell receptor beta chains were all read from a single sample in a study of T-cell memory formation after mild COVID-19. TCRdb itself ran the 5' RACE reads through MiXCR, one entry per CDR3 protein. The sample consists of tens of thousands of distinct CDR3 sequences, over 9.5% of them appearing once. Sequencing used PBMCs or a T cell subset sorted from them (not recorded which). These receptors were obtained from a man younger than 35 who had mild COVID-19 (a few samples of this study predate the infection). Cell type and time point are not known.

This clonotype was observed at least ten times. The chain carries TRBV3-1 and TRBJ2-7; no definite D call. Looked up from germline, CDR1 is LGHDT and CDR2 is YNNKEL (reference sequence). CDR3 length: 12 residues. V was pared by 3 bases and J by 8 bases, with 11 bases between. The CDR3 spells CASSHESRQQYF. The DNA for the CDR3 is TGTGCCAGCAGCCATGAGAGCAGGCAGCAGTACTTC.

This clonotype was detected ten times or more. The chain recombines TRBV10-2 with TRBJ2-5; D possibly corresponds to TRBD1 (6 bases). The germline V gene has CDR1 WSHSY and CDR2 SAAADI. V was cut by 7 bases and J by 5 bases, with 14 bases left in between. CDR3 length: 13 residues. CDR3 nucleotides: TGCGCCAGCAACTCAGGGGTGGGGGAGACCCAGTACTTC. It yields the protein CASNSGVGETQYF.

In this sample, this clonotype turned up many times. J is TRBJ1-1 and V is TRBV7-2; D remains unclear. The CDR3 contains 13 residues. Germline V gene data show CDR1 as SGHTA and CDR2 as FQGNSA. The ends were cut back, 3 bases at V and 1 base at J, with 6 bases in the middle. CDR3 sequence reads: CASSLEKNTEAFF. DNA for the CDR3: TGTGCCAGCAGCTTGGAGAAGAACACTGAAGCTTTCTTT.

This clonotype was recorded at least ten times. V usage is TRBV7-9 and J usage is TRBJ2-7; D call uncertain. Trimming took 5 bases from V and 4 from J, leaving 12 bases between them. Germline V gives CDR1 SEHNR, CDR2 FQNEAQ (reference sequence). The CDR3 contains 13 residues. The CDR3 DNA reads TGTGCCAGCAGCCAATACCCCGGGTACGAGCAGTACGTC. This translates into CASSQYPGYEQYV.

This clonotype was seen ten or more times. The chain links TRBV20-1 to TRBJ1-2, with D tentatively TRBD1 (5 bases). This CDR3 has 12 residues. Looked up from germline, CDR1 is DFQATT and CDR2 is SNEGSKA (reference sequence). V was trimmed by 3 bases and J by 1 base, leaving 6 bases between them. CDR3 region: CSARDNNYGYTF. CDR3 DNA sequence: TGCAGTGCTAGGGACAATAACTATGGCTACACCTTC.

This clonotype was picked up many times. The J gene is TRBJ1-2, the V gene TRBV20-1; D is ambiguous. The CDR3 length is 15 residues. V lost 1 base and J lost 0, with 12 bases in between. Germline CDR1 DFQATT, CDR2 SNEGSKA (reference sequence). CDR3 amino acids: CSARVGLLTNYGYTF. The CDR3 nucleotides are TGCAGTGCTAGAGTGGGCCTACTCACTAACTATGGCTACACCTTC.